These T cell receptor beta chains were read from a single sample in a study of regulatory T cells in long-lasting Graves disease. TCRdb re-called the multiplex PCR reads through MiXCR, storing one row per CDR3 protein. The sample lists 390,000 or so distinct CDR3 sequences, 10% to 15% seen once, with approximately 19% in the top ten. Separately, the same data were catalogued under a study of T cells in Graves' hyperthyroidism and ophthalmopathy.

The sample was peripheral blood mononuclear cells (PBMCs), taken at new diagnosis, from a patient treated with antithyroid drugs. These receptors all stem from a woman younger than 35 with Graves disease. Each CDR3 is given with its conserved first and last residue. The D gene is left open where the match is weak. The listing skips clone size in some rows; elsewhere it reads once, few, many or a size class.

d_call	v_call	j_call	clone_size	cdr3_aa	cdr3_nt
-	TRBV29-1	TRBJ1-5	many	CSASNRADQPQHF	TGCAGCGCGTCTAACCGGGCAGATCAGCCCCAGCATTTT
-	TRBV7-9	TRBJ2-7	-	CASSRDNPYEQYF	TGTGCCAGCAGCCGAGACAATCCCTACGAGCAGTACTTC
-	TRBV29-1	TRBJ1-1	few	CSAGAGGAQGMNTEAFF	TGCAGCGCCGGGGCTGGGGGAGCCCAGGGTATGAACACTGAAGCTTTCTTT
TRBD2	TRBV12-3/TRBV12-4	TRBJ2-3	many	CASSWTSGGPTDTQYF	TGTGCCAGCAGTTGGACTAGCGGGGGGCCCACAGATACGCAGTATTTT
-	TRBV11-2	TRBJ1-6	many	CASSSNRDYNSPLHF	TGTGCCAGCAGTTCAAACAGGGATTATAATTCACCCCTCCACTTT
TRBD2	TRBV2	TRBJ2-5	many	CASSWGGMETQYF	TGTGCCAGCAGCTGGGGGGGGATGGAGACCCAGTACTTC
-	TRBV27	TRBJ1-1	many	CASSWIAENTEAFF	TGTGCCAGCAGCTGGATCGCCGAGAACACTGAAGCTTTCTTT
TRBD1	TRBV7-2	TRBJ2-7	few	CASARGTGTYEQYF	TGTGCCAGCGCCCGGGGGACAGGGACCTACGAGCAGTACTTC
-	TRBV18	TRBJ1-6	-	CASSPLDAYNSPLHF	TGTGCCAGCTCACCCCTTGACGCCTATAATTCACCCCTCCACTTT
-	TRBV12-3/TRBV12-4	TRBJ2-3	many	CASRAMGSKTADTQYF	TGTGCCAGCAGGGCTATGGGGAGTAAGACGGCGGATACGCAGTATTTT
TRBD1	TRBV28	TRBJ1-5	many	CASNLDRRLSTWRLDQPQHF	TGTGCCAGCAATCTGGACAGGCGCCTTTCGACTTGGCGCCTTGATCAGCCCCAGCATTTT
-	TRBV7-6	TRBJ2-3	-	CASRKGFRKMSTDTQYF	TGTGCCAGTAGAAAGGGGTTCCGCAAGATGAGCACAGATACGCAGTATTTT
-	TRBV7-9	TRBJ2-4	few	CASSLVFGVSAKNIQYF	TGTGCCAGCAGCTTAGTTTTTGGAGTGTCCGCCAAAAACATTCAGTACTTC
-	TRBV2	TRBJ2-5	many	CASSSGGQETQYF	TGTGCCAGCAGCAGCGGAGGCCAAGAGACCCAGTACTTC
-	TRBV7-2	TRBJ1-1	-	CASSSRTGQTTEAFF	TGTGCCAGCAGCTCCCGTACAGGGCAGACCACTGAAGCTTTCTTT
-	TRBV2	TRBJ2-3	many	CASQARTGDTQYF	TGTGCCAGCCAAGCCAGGACCGGGGATACGCAGTATTTT
TRBD1	TRBV6-2/TRBV6-3	TRBJ2-7	many	CASSYATGALYEQYF	TGTGCCAGCAGTTACGCGACAGGGGCACTCTACGAGCAGTACTTC
TRBD2	TRBV7-9	TRBJ2-3	few	CASSFLAGASRSDTQYF	TGTGCCAGCAGCTTCTTAGCGGGAGCCTCCCGGTCAGATACGCAGTATTTT
-	TRBV16	TRBJ1-2	many	CASSQLVDYGYTF	TGTGCCAGCAGCCAATTAGTAGACTATGGCTACACCTTC
-	TRBV7-2	TRBJ1-2	many	CASMSGRRTLLYTF	TGTGCCAGCATGTCGGGGCGAAGGACCCTCCTCTACACCTTC
-	TRBV7-9	TRBJ2-3	few	CASSWASDTQYF	TGTGCCAGCAGCTGGGCCTCAGATACGCAGTATTTT
-	TRBV7-9	TRBJ1-4	-	CASSFVNSREKLFF	TGTGCCAGCAGCTTTGTAAACAGCAGGGAAAAACTGTTTTTT
-	TRBV5-6	TRBJ1-2	once	CASSLVGMNYGYTF	TGTGCCAGCAGCTTGGTCGGGATGAACTATGGCTACACCTTC
TRBD2	TRBV7-2	TRBJ2-7	many	CASSLSREGRYEQYF	TGTGCCAGCAGCTTATCGCGGGAGGGCCGGTACGAGCAGTACTTC
-	TRBV5-1	TRBJ1-1	many	CASSSGVRRGTEAFF	TGCGCCAGCAGCTCGGGGGTCAGGCGCGGCACTGAAGCTTTCTTT
-	TRBV18	TRBJ1-2	few	CASSPGEGFDYGYTF	TGTGCCAGCTCACCAGGGGAGGGATTTGACTATGGCTACACCTTC
TRBD2	TRBV20-1	TRBJ2-1	many	CSARFAGGPFNEQFF	TGCAGTGCTAGGTTTGCGGGGGGGCCTTTCAATGAGCAGTTCTTC